This T cell receptor beta chain was identified in a study of shared clonotypes between healthy human individuals (dated by TCRdb to 2018 to 2020). For the wider study: The cohort included three men and two women between 18 and 49 years of age. For each donor, three plates each were used for CD4 naive and CD4 memory, two plates were used for CD8 naive, and one plate was used for CD8 memory. The study deeply sequenced blood TCR repertoires of five healthy adults to estimate repertoire size and the extent of clonotype sharing between individuals. To increase sequencing depth and limit assay-specific biases, different laboratories used diverse techniques to prepare libraries and sequence TCR repertoires. Per donor, leukapheresis produced somewhere between about 0.94 and 9 billion PBMCs.

TCR CDR3 regions were amplified from genomic DNA by multiplex PCR using the deep immunoSEQ assay. Genomic DNA extracted from each cell subset was distributed evenly over all wells of several immunoSEQ 96-well plates, and each plate served as one replicate. For sorted subsets, roughly 200 ng of genomic DNA, equivalent to roughly 30,000 T cell genomes, went into each replicate PCR. Purified libraries were measured with a Qubit 3.0 fluorometer, size-checked on a Bioanalyzer 2100, and measured again with the KAPA Library Quantification kit. Each immunoSEQ 96-well plate was sequenced on its own single-read 150-cycle Illumina NextSeq 550 flow cell. Processing in the source paper ran as follows. Because the immunoSEQ output included only junctional sequences and no quality scores, the filtering could not be the same as the filtering used for full-length reads. To assign V/J genes and CDR3, sequences were annotated using PyIR, a Python wrapper for IgBLAST v1.9, with IMGT germline references. Reads were filtered out if the reads had weak V/J assignments (E-value above 1e-6), no CDR3, stop codons, out-of-frame junctions, or ambiguous translated residues. V3J clonotypes were defined as sequences sharing an identical inferred V gene, J gene, and CDR3 amino acid sequence. To compute the percentage overlap between repertoires, the number of shared unique clonotypes was divided by the size of the smaller repertoire. Repertoire richness was assessed with RTK rarefaction, the Chao1 estimator, and Recon v2.1 estimates of unobserved clonotypes. For all TCRbeta clonotypes obtained by the gDNA method from a handful of donors, generation probabilities were computed with OLGA. TCRdb carries this immuneACCESS record with in-frame sequences only. Its versions omit some clonotypes, under half of them owing to an unresolved V gene in the studies checked, with the rest unexplained. The V and J calls and the clone size are those of that table, but D and trimming were determined from the DNA. The table for this sample lists approximately 320,000 clones; 74% of them were counted only once. Of the sample, about 9.3% is held by the ten largest clones.

As regards this clone: Its cognate antigen has yet to be identified. Base qualities are not recorded, but no much larger clone differs from it by a single base.

Broad study findings and their caveats: Sampling was limited to blood, and TCR repertoires in tissue likely differ from TCR repertoires in blood. Based on pairwise subsampling, the degree of clonotype sharing among donors was expected to be affected by sequencing depth. Naive subsets generally had larger estimated clonotype richness than memory subsets. The small number of donors limited the genetic and exposure-history diversity represented. Even with the large sequencing depth, rarefaction of the sorted-subset datasets indicated that sequencing was incomplete. Sharing across a few donors was observed for approximately 4.6% of naive CD4, 3.5% of naive CD8, 2% to 2.5% of memory CD4, and about 0.4% of memory CD8 clonotypes. Compared with non-shared clonotypes, clonotypes shared by all four sorted-subset donors had higher generation probabilities.

The donors were healthy, HIV-negative adults with no recently reported acute infections or vaccinations. Only Caucasian adults living in Nashville, Tennessee, USA were represented among the donors. CD4+ T cells were enriched by magnetic negative selection; naive cells were then positively selected on CD45RA, and the negative fraction formed the memory subset. Blood was obtained by leukapheresis, after which PBMCs were separated by Ficoll-Histopaque density gradient centrifugation and cryopreserved in liquid nitrogen vapor phase. Purity and quantity of every magnetically sorted T cell population were checked by analytical flow cytometry. Genomic DNA was isolated from every sorted fraction and measured by UV absorbance on a Nanodrop 2000c. Based on the germline V gene, the CDR1 and CDR2 sequences are SGDLS and YYNGEE. The CDR3, from cysteine to phenylalanine, totals 17 residues. The sequence is cut down to CDR3 DNA, 51 bases in frame from base 1. Here V drops 3 bases and J drops 2 bases, and the junction holds 9 bases not matched to any gene.

The clonotype comes from a young man in good health. Sequenced input: memory CD4+ T cells sorted from blood. The cell subset or site label on this specimen signifies: CD45RA-negative fraction. Rearrangement joined TRBV9 to TRBJ2-3, with 10 bases aligning to TRBD2. The sequenced DNA is TGTGCCAGCAGCGCTAGCGGGAGACTGGGCCTCACAGATACGCAGTATTTT. This yields the protein CASSASGRLGLTDTQYF.